The clone carrying this TCR beta chain has a single count. Its antigen remains unknown. Germline CDR1 MNHEY, CDR2 SMNVEV (reference sequence). There are 13 residues in the CDR3. The junction had 0 bases not matched to a gene; V was cut back by 4 bases and J by 1 base. These data originate in a study of cytomegalovirus exposure and HLA in healthy donors. Study-wide results and caveats: In a later analysis, first-cohort TCR clusters were found to tend to co-occur in the approximately 120 validation repertoires. The authors enumerated around 150 TCR beta chains as linked to cytomegalovirus.

The protocol was immunoSEQ multiplex PCR, while the TCRdb copy is restricted to in-frame clones and leaves out a portion. The sample consists of 200,000 to 250,000 clones, 75% to 95% of them appearing once. The chain carries TRBV27 and TRBJ2-7; 8 bases line up with TRBD1. The origin of this receptor is a woman aged 18-30 years in good health and CMV-seronegative. Specimen: PBMCs. This chain's CDR3 is CASSWDRSYEQYF. CDR3 DNA sequence: TGTGCCAGCAGTTGGGACAGGTCCTACGAGCAGTACTTC.